This is a list of T cell receptor beta chains from one sample in a study of T cell changes during pregnancy in multiple sclerosis. Method: immunoSEQ multiplex PCR; TCRdb's copy keeps in-frame clones and lacks some. The table includes some 45,000 clones, more than 90% detected once. This sample comprised CD4+ T cells from peripheral blood mononuclear cells, obtained after pregnancy. The receptors were gathered from a female donor in good health, enrolled as a control in a pregnancy study. CDR3s include the opening cysteine and the closing phenylalanine or tryptophan. D genes are given only for firm matches. Clone size, where shown, is once, few, many, or a class for clones that have expanded.

j_call,d_call,v_call,clone_size,cdr3_aa,cdr3_nt
TRBJ2-2,-,TRBV2,-,CASSSYGNTGELFF,TGTGCCAGCAGTTCCTACGGGAACACCGGGGAGCTGTTTTTT
TRBJ2-3,-,TRBV28,-,CASSLLPPRQLTDTQYF,TGTGCCAGCAGTTTACTCCCGCCCCGACAGCTAACAGATACGCAGTATTTT
TRBJ1-2,-,TRBV5-6,-,CASSLAQDYGYTF,TGTGCCAGCAGCTTGGCCCAGGACTATGGCTACACCTTC
TRBJ2-5,TRBD1,TRBV6-1,-,CASSLDRGFETQYF,TGTGCCAGCAGTCTGGACAGGGGGTTTGAGACCCAGTACTTC
TRBJ1-5,TRBD1,TRBV28,-,CASSFPPTGGLRGSSNQPQHF,TGTGCCAGCAGTTTTCCTCCGACAGGGGGCCTTCGCGGGTCTAGCAATCAGCCCCAGCATTTT
TRBJ1-2,-,TRBV28,-,CASSFGGGYGYTF,TGTGCCAGCAGTTTCGGGGGAGGCTATGGCTACACCTTC
TRBJ2-7,-,TRBV27,-,CASSLYPSVDVYEQYF,TGTGCCAGCAGTTTATATCCTAGCGTTGACGTCTACGAGCAGTACTTC
TRBJ1-2,-,TRBV6-1,few,CASSEEVRTAYGYTF,TGTGCCAGCAGTGAAGAGGTGCGGACAGCCTATGGCTACACCTTC
TRBJ1-4,TRBD1,TRBV27,-,CASSPPGQFEKLFF,TGTGCCAGCAGTCCACCGGGACAGTTTGAAAAACTGTTTTTT
TRBJ2-2,-,TRBV5-1,-,CASNEQGEVGELFF,TGCGCCAGCAACGAGCAGGGGGAGGTCGGGGAGCTGTTTTTT
TRBJ1-1,-,TRBV11-2,-,CASSPLSQTEAFF,TGTGCCAGCAGCCCTCTCTCGCAGACTGAAGCTTTCTTT
TRBJ2-1,TRBD2,TRBV4-1,-,CASSQGQRGGNEQFF,TGCGCCAGCAGCCAAGGCCAGCGGGGGGGCAATGAGCAGTTCTTC
TRBJ1-4,-,TRBV7-9,-,CASSLQGEGEKLFF,TGTGCCAGCAGCTTACAAGGGGAGGGCGAAAAACTGTTTTTT
TRBJ2-5,TRBD1,TRBV6-1,-,CASSVGTGIAETQYF,TGTGCCAGCAGTGTAGGGACAGGTATAGCGGAGACCCAGTACTTC
TRBJ1-2,-,TRBV28,-,CASRSGAADYGYTF,TGTGCCAGCAGAAGCGGGGCAGCCGACTATGGCTACACCTTC
TRBJ2-3,TRBD1,TRBV5-1,-,CASSHGTGGITDTQYF,TGCGCCAGCAGCCACGGGACAGGGGGTATAACAGATACGCAGTATTTT
TRBJ1-1,-,TRBV2,-,CASSEDRFAFF,TGTGCCAGCAGTGAAGACAGGTTTGCTTTCTTT
TRBJ2-2,TRBD2,TRBV4-3,-,CASRVFVGGSTAGELFF,TGCGCCAGTCGTGTGTTCGTGGGCGGGAGTACTGCCGGGGAGCTGTTTTTT
TRBJ2-5,TRBD1,TRBV5-5,-,CASSPDRGRETQYF,TGTGCCAGCAGCCCGGACAGGGGTCGGGAGACCCAGTACTTC
TRBJ2-1,-,TRBV14,-,CASSRARWNEQFF,TGTGCCAGCAGCCGGGCCCGTTGGAATGAGCAGTTCTTC
TRBJ1-5,-,TRBV2,-,CASSSAENSNQPQHF,TGTGCCAGCTCGAGTGCGGAAAATAGCAATCAGCCCCAGCATTTT
TRBJ2-7,-,TRBV5-1,-,CASSFTATNEQYF,TGCGCCAGCAGCTTCACAGCCACAAACGAGCAGTACTTC
TRBJ2-1,TRBD2,TRBV19,-,CASSPTAGAYNEQFF,TGTGCCAGTAGCCCTACCGCGGGGGCCTACAATGAGCAGTTCTTC
TRBJ1-2,TRBD1,TRBV6-1,once,CASSPRGQGYGYTF,TGTGCCAGCAGTCCCCGGGGACAGGGGTATGGCTACACCTTC
TRBJ1-1,TRBD1,TRBV19,-,CASNPGGRTQMNTEAFF,TGTGCCAGTAACCCAGGGGGCAGAACACAAATGAACACTGAAGCTTTCTTT
TRBJ2-7,TRBD1,TRBV28,-,CASRSDRGRSYEQYF,TGTGCCAGCAGGAGTGACAGGGGGCGATCCTACGAGCAGTACTTC
TRBJ2-7,-,TRBV9,-,CASSVAAQGSSYEQYF,TGTGCCAGCAGCGTAGCAGCCCAGGGGAGCTCCTACGAGCAGTACTTC
TRBJ2-7,TRBD1,TRBV28,-,CASSYRDRLRF,TGTGCCAGCAGCTATCGGGACAGGCTCCGCTTC
TRBJ2-6,TRBD1,TRBV19,-,CASSRDRDSGANVLTF,TGTGCCAGTAGTCGGGACAGGGACTCTGGGGCCAACGTCCTGACTTTC
TRBJ1-1,-,TRBV5-1,-,CASSVTDGINTEAFF,TGCGCCAGCAGCGTAACAGACGGGATCAACACTGAAGCTTTCTTT
TRBJ2-7,-,TRBV6-5,-,CASSTPTGGSYEQYF,TGTGCCAGCAGTACCCCGACAGGCGGGTCCTACGAGCAGTACTTC
TRBJ2-2,TRBD1,TRBV7-3,-,CASSRQGANTGELFF,TGTGCCAGCAGCCGACAGGGGGCGAACACCGGGGAGCTGTTTTTT
TRBJ2-5,-,TRBV7-7,-,CASGSGLETQYF,TGTGCCAGCGGTAGCGGTCTGGAGACCCAGTACTTC
TRBJ2-1,TRBD2,TRBV9,-,CASSPTLADNEQFF,TGTGCCAGCAGCCCCACCCTAGCGGACAATGAGCAGTTCTTC
TRBJ2-1,TRBD2,TRBV29-1,-,CSVSGRASYNEQFF,TGCAGCGTTAGCGGGAGGGCTTCCTACAATGAGCAGTTCTTC
TRBJ2-1,TRBD2,TRBV28,-,CASRNNDGGFFSGNEQFF,TGTGCCAGCAGAAATAACGACGGGGGGTTCTTTTCGGGCAATGAGCAGTTCTTC
TRBJ2-2,TRBD2,TRBV6-5,-,CASSKTGGFAGELFF,TGTGCCAGCAGTAAAACGGGGGGTTTCGCCGGGGAGCTGTTTTTT
TRBJ2-7,-,TRBV29-1,-,CSVDEGSYEQYF,TGCAGCGTTGATGAGGGCTCCTACGAGCAGTACTTC
TRBJ2-5,-,TRBV7-9,-,CASEPGQETQYF,TGTGCCAGTGAGCCGGGACAAGAGACCCAGTACTTC